The next 2 T cell receptor beta chains were all read from a single sample in a study of control samples from healthy donors and cancer patients. TCRdb's copy holds only in-frame clones and misses some; the assay was immunoSEQ multiplex PCR. The sample lists 95,000 to 130,000 clones; more than 85% were seen once. Material for sequencing was blood. The receptors were sampled from a man younger than 40 in good health.

This clone came up a few times. The chain has TRBV15 and TRBJ1-4, with D maybe TRBD1 (5 bases). Per the germline V gene, CDR1 is LNHNV and CDR2 is YYDKDF (reference sequence). CDR3 size: 16 residues. With 0 bases removed from V and 5 bases from J, the gap between germline ends came to 13 bases. This CDR3 reads CATSREAGTTNEKLFF. The CDR3 coding sequence is TGTGCCACCAGCAGAGAGGCAGGGACCACCAATGAAAAACTGTTTTTT.

This clone occurred once. The chain recombines TRBV27 with TRBJ2-7, with D maybe TRBD1 (6 bases). CDR3 size: 16 residues. The ends were cut back, 3 bases at V and 0 bases at J, with 15 bases in the middle. Germline V gene sequence: CDR1 MNHEY, CDR2 SMNVEV (reference sequence). The CDR3 spells CASSFGIPGHSYEQYF. The CDR3 bases are TGTGCCAGCAGTTTCGGAATTCCGGGACACTCCTACGAGCAGTACTTC.